The T cell receptor beta chain described here comes from a study of early T cells in non-severe SARS-CoV-2 infection. As for the study in general: Unsorted whole-blood RNA was sequenced in bulk, leaving chains unpaired. Study-level results: Anti-spike CD8 responses were favored in VDJdb matching, and private and CD4 specificities were missed.

This clonotype was recorded a few times. As yet, its antigen is unknown. In the library, individual cDNA molecules carried attached unique molecular identifiers. TCRdb reanalysed the 5' RACE reads using MiXCR and keeps one entry per CDR3 protein. Here the sample spans approximately 69,000 distinct CDR3 sequences, about 12% being singletons. Deletions cut 4 bases from V and 5 bases from J, with 13 bases between. This CDR3 spans 15 amino acids. CDR1 and CDR2 from the germline V gene are SGHRS and YFSETQ. The TCR originated in an adult who was a healthcare worker with PCR-confirmed SARS-CoV-2 infection or an uninfected control (not recorded which). The chain joins TRBV5-1 to TRBJ1-6, with D possibly being TRBD1 (5 bases). Sequenced material: whole blood. The CDR3 here is CASSTTGRNNSPLHF. CDR3 DNA sequence: TGCGCCAGCAGCACCACGGGACGGAATAATTCACCCCTCCACTTT.